One T cell receptor (beta chain) is described in this entry. Its antigen target is currently unknown. Base-call qualities are not available, and no considerably larger clone is one nucleotide away. CDR1 and CDR2, per the germline V gene, are SQVTM and ANQGSEA. Including cysteine and phenylalanine, the CDR3 has 11 amino acids. The sequence is cut down to CDR3 DNA, 33 bases in frame from base 1. V and J are trimmed by 8 bases and 4 bases, and the gene matches miss 5 bases of the junction. Blood samples for TCR beta sequencing were provided by related transplant donors. Nuclei Lysis Solution was used to extract genomic DNA from fresh or cryopreserved unfractionated peripheral blood mononuclear cells. The immunoSEQ assay, a bias-controlled multiplex PCR using V- and J-specific primers, was used to amplify TCR beta CDR3 regions from genomic DNA. A proprietary barcode and Illumina adapter sequences were added to the CDR3 amplicons in a second PCR step. CDR3 libraries were sequenced on an Illumina MiSeq instrument. Per the original workflow: Export and quality control were performed with immunoSEQ Analyzer 3.0, and downstream analyses were performed with R Bioconductor and Immunarch. Only productive rearrangements in the normalized downsampled data set went into calculating the repertoire metrics. In the normalized cohort, a clonotype counted as pathologically expanded if the clonotype was larger than 5 templates. The Inverse Simpson Index served as the measure of repertoire diversity. CMV-specificity analyses were carried out on the non-normalized data set to capture all clonotypes. TCRdb obtained this table from immuneACCESS and retained in-frame rearrangements with V and J assigned. These tables miss some clones; where compared with another copy, unresolved V genes account for less than half of the shortfall, and the remainder is unexplained. The D gene and trimming were derived from the DNA, and the V and J assignments and clone size from that table. Present in this sample are roughly 14,000 clones, roughly 85% of which were seen just once. Of the sample, around 4.3% falls within the top ten clones.

The data derive from a study of T cell clonotyping in hematopoietic cell transplantation (dated by TCRdb to about 2021). Study-level background: A total of roughly 150 blood samples were collected in the study from roughly 32 consecutive transplant recipients and their related donors. Patient recruitment ran from 2015 to early 2017, and follow-up continued until late 2020 or death.

Overall results and qualifications from the work: Broader TCR repertoire diversity after transplant was predicted by Inverse Simpson Index values from donors and from recipients before transplant. After transplant, TCR diversity in recipients dropped, and pathologically expanded clonotypes climbed progressively between day 30 and day 180. Sample size was limited, and cells were not sorted, so CD4 and CD8 repertoire contributions could not be separated. Recipient repertoires showed only a small fraction of overlap with donor repertoires, and over 97% appeared de novo at the given depth.

This TCR was sampled from a woman aged 40 to 55 in good health. Some clones in this sample may be carry-over from other donors' samples. Sequenced input: peripheral blood mononuclear cells. The V gene is TRBV29-1 and the J gene is TRBJ2-7; the central 7 bases match TRBD1. At the DNA level, the sequence is TGCAGCACCGGGACAGATTACGAGCAGTACTTC. It translates as CSTGTDYEQYF.